Following are 13 T cell receptor beta chains from one sample sequenced in a study of cytomegalovirus exposure and HLA in healthy donors. TCRdb keeps only in-frame clones here, not all; method: immunoSEQ multiplex PCR. This table has 100,000 to 150,000 clones, around 95% appearing once. The sequenced sample was PBMCs. The receptor source for this set is a man aged 18-30 years in good health and CMV-seronegative.

The chain employs TRBV29-1 and TRBJ1-1; D unclear. In germline, CDR1 is SQVTM, CDR2 ANQGSEA. The CDR3 length is 12 residues. The V and J ends lost 8 bases and 1 base respectively, with 11 bases between them. CDR3 sequence: CSPTRGNTEAFF. The CDR3 DNA reads as TGCAGCCCAACACGGGGGAACACTGAAGCTTTCTTT. The full variable domain, with the rest looked up from reference TRBV29-1 and TRBJ1-1, is SAVISQKPSRDICQRGTSLTIQCQVDSQVTMMFWYRQQPGQSLTLIATANQGSEATYESGFVIDKFPISRPNLTFSTLTVSNMSPEDSSIYLCSPTRGNTEAFFGQGTRLTVV.

V usage is TRBV5-6 and J usage is TRBJ2-1; no definite D call. Germline V gives CDR1 SGHDT, CDR2 YYEEEE. V was pared by 0 bases and J by 5 bases, with 12 bases between. The length of the CDR3 is 15 residues. As DNA, the CDR3 is TGTGCCAGCAGCTTGGAGCTAGAGATCCACAATGAGCAGTTCTTC. It yields the protein CASSLELEIHNEQFF.

V and J are TRBV7-2 and TRBJ1-1; 7 bases line up with TRBD1. Germline V gene sequence: CDR1 SGHTA, CDR2 FQGNSA. V lost 5 bases to trimming and J lost 0 bases; unmatched junction nucleotides: 6. The CDR3 contains 15 residues. The DNA for the CDR3 is TGTGCCAGCAGCACACAGGGGCAGCTGAACACTGAAGCTTTCTTT. Translation gives CASSTQGQLNTEAFF.

This rearrangement joins TRBV7-9 to TRBJ2-5, with D perhaps TRBD2 (5 bases). The CDR3 loop spans 15 amino acids. Germline V lookup: CDR1 SEHNR, CDR2 FQNEAQ (reference sequence). The V end lost 3 bases, the J end lost 5 bases, and 16 bases lay between the germline ends. CDR3 loop: CASSLLDGIGETQYF. CDR3 nucleotides: TGTGCCAGCAGCTTGTTGGACGGGATCGGGGAGACCCAGTACTTC.

The chain has TRBV7-9 and TRBJ2-1, with D perhaps matching TRBD1 (5 bases). The CDR3 extends over 14 amino acids. The V end lost 8 bases, the J end lost 4 bases, and 15 bases lay between the germline ends. Germline V gives CDR1 SEHNR, CDR2 FQNEAQ (reference sequence). CDR3 sequence (DNA): TGTGCCAGCCTGACGAATGGGGCATACAATGAGCAGTTCTTC. Translated: CASLTNGAYNEQFF.

This rearrangement joins TRBV6-5 to TRBJ2-7; D might be TRBD1 (6 bases). Germline CDR1 and CDR2: MNHEY and SVGAGI. This CDR3 is built from 14 residues. Trimming took 2 bases from V and 2 from J, leaving 10 bases between them. CDR3 in DNA: TGTGCCAGCAGTTACGGGACACCAGCCTACGAGCAGTACTTC. This sequence encodes CASSYGTPAYEQYF.

The J gene is TRBJ2-6, the V gene TRBV7-9, with 9 bases identical to TRBD1. V was pared by 5 bases and J by 1 base, with 9 bases of the junction left unmatched. The CDR3 sequence is 18 residues long. Germline CDR1 and CDR2: SEHNR and FQNEAQ (reference sequence). CDR3 sequence: CASSPRDRVLSGANVLTF. As DNA, the CDR3 is TGTGCCAGCAGCCCCCGGGACAGGGTATTATCTGGGGCCAACGTCCTGACTTTC.

This chain links TRBV4-3 with TRBJ2-7; TRBD2 agrees at 8 bases. CDR1 and CDR2 (germline): LGHNA, YSLEER. V shed 0 bases and J 7 bases; nucleotides not matched to a gene: 11. The CDR3 consists of 16 residues. Written as DNA, the CDR3 is TGCGCCAGCAGCCAAGAGCCGCTAGCGGGCCGCTGGGAGCAGTACTTC. Its translation is CASSQEPLAGRWEQYF.

The chain carries TRBV28 and TRBJ1-1; D is possibly TRBD1 (6 bases). V lost 5 bases and J 2 bases, leaving 12 bases between the germline ends. The CDR3 is made up of 14 amino acids. Germline CDR1 is MDHEN and CDR2 is SYDVKM. The CDR3 DNA reads as TGTGCCAGCAGTCCCTGGACAGACAACACTGAAGCTTTCTTT. It yields the protein CASSPWTDNTEAFF.

The rearrangement joins TRBV5-6 to TRBJ1-2; tentative D call: TRBD1 (5 bases). CDR1 and CDR2 from the germline V gene are SGHDT and YYEEEE. The V end lost 1 base, the J end lost 8 bases, and 24 bases lay between the germline ends. The CDR3 has 17 amino acids. The CDR3 DNA is TGTGCCAGCAGCTTGCAGGGCCGGGGGGTATTGGGGAGCGGCTACACCTTC. Translation gives CASSLQGRGVLGSGYTF.

The rearrangement joins TRBV29-1 to TRBJ1-2; D gene ambiguous. This CDR3 is 9 amino acids long. V shed 1 base and J shed 13 bases, with 7 bases lying between them. Germline V gives CDR1 SQVTM, CDR2 ANQGSEA. CDR3 nucleotide sequence: TGCAGCGTTGAAGGGACTTCCACCTTC. As protein: CSVEGTSTF.

The chain couples TRBV6-1 to TRBJ1-5, with 8 positions matching TRBD1. V shed 6 bases and J 9 bases; nucleotides not matched to a gene: 10. Germline assignment: CDR1 MNHNS and CDR2 SASEGT. The CDR3 consists of 14 residues. The CDR3 DNA follows: TGTGCCAGCAGAGGGACAGGCGGTTCTCGGCCCCAGCATTTT. Its translation is CASRGTGGSRPQHF.

Points on this clone: This sample also contains other DNA sequences that code for the same CDR3. The chain uses TRBV9 and TRBJ2-7, with D perhaps TRBD1 (5 bases). Germline-derived CDR1 and CDR2 are SGDLS and YYNGEE. This CDR3 spans 14 amino acids. Trimming left V 3 bases short and J 2 bases short, with 12 bases between. CDR3: CASSATGEPYEQYF. CDR3 coding DNA: TGTGCCAGCAGCGCCACAGGTGAACCCTACGAGCAGTACTTC. Filled out from reference TRBV9 and TRBJ2-7, the complete variable domain reads DSGVTQTPKHLITATGQRVTLRCSPRSGDLSVYWYQQSLDQGLQFLIQYYNGEERAKGNILERFSAQQFPDLHSELNLSSLELGDSALYFCASSATGEPYEQYFGPGTRLTVT.